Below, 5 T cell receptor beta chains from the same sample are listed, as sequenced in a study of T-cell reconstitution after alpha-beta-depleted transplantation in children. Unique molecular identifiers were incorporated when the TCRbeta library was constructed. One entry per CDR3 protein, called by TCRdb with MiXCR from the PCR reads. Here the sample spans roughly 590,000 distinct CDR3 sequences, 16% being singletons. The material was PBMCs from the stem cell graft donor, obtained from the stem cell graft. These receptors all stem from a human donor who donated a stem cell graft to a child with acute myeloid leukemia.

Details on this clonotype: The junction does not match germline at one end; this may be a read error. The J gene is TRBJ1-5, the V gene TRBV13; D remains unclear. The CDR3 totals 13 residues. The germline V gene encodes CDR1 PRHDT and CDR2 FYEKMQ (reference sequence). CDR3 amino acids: CASSTRPNPPQHF. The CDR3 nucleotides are TGTGCCAGCAGCACTCGACCCAATCCGCCCCAGCATTTT.

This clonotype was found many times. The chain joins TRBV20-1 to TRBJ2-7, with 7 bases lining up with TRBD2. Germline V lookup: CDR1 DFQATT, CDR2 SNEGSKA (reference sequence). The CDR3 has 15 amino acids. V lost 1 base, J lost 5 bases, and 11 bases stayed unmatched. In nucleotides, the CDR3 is TGCAGTGCTAGAGGGGTCGGGGGGACGGAGGACGAGCAGTACGTC. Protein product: CSARGVGGTEDEQYV.

CDR3: CASSLSWSSTDTQYF. CDR3 in DNA: TGTGCCAGCAGTTTATCTTGGAGTAGCACAGATACGCAGTATTTT. The chain recombines TRBV27 with TRBJ2-3; D gene uncertain. Between the trimmed V and J ends, which lost 0 bases and 0 bases, there was a span of 7 bases. The CDR3 totals 15 residues. Germline V gives CDR1 MNHEY, CDR2 SMNVEV (reference sequence).

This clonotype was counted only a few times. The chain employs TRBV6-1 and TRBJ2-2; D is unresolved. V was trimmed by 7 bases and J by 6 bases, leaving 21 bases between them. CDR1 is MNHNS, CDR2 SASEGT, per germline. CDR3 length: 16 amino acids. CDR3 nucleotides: TGTGCCAGCACCGATACCAACCGCGGCCCCTCCGGGGAGCTGTTTTTT. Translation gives CASTDTNRGPSGELFF.

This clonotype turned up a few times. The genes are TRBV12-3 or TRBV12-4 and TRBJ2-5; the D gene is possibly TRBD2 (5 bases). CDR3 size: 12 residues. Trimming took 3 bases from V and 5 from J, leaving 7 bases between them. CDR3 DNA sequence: TGTGCCAGCAGTTTCCTAGCTGAGACCCAGTACTTC. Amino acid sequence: CASSFLAETQYF.